The 21 T cell receptor beta chains listed next were all sequenced from one sample in a study of shared clonotypes between healthy human individuals. The assay was immunoSEQ multiplex PCR, and TCRdb's table has in-frame clones only and misses some. The sample yields 1.5 million to 2.5 million clones, about 95% seen once. Selected positively for CCR7 and CD45RO-negative, naive CD8 cells excluded terminally differentiated effector memory CD45RA+ cells. The specimen sequenced was naive CD8+ T cells sorted from blood. All receptors come from a young man in good health.

This chain uses TRBV6-6 with TRBJ1-6; D is undetermined. Germline CDR1 reads MNHNY; CDR2 reads SVGAGI (reference sequence). This CDR3 spans 15 amino acids. V lost 7 bases and J 5 bases, leaving 15 bases between the germline ends. In DNA form, the CDR3 reads TGTGCCAGCACCTTCGGACCCCTGGATAATTCACCCCTCCACTTT. Translated, it gives CASTFGPLDNSPLHF.

A single count supports this clone. V usage is TRBV2 and J usage is TRBJ2-7; 10 nucleotides align to TRBD1. With 6 bases clipped from V and 3 bases from J, the junction kept 8 bases outside the gene matches. Germline V lookup: CDR1 SNHLY, CDR2 FYNNEI. The CDR3 covers 15 residues. Here the CDR3 DNA reads TGTGCCAGCAGCCTCCCCGGGACAGGGGACTACGAGCAGTACTTC. Translated, it gives CASSLPGTGDYEQYF.

With regard to this clone: The identical CDR3 is also encoded by other nucleotide sequences in the sample. The chain links TRBV28 to TRBJ2-7; D is unclear. Germline CDR1 is MDHEN and CDR2 is SYDVKM. The CDR3 spans 11 residues. Deletions cut 5 bases from V and 6 bases from J, with 8 bases between. CDR3 protein: CASSLGSEQYF. The CDR3 nucleotides are TGTGCCAGCAGTCTGGGCTCCGAGCAGTACTTC.

This clone was recorded once. The chain recombines TRBV30 with TRBJ1-2; D gene unclear. The germline V and J ends were trimmed by 8 bases and 8 bases, with 18 bases remaining between them. The CDR3 extends over 12 amino acids. CDR1 is GTSNPN, CDR2 SVGIG, per germline (reference sequence). CDR3 nucleotide sequence: TGTGCCCGGGATAGACTCAAAGTGGGCTACACCTTC. Protein product: CARDRLKVGYTF.

The chain combines TRBV7-9 with TRBJ2-5; 12 bases line up with TRBD2. This CDR3 has 15 amino acids. V lost 6 bases to trimming and J lost 4 bases; unmatched junction nucleotides: 6. Per germline, CDR1 SEHNR and CDR2 FQNEAQ (reference sequence). The CDR3 coding sequence is TGTGCCAGCAGGACTAGCGGGAGCCCCAGAGAGACCCAGTACTTC. This gives the protein CASRTSGSPRETQYF.

J is TRBJ2-5 and V is TRBV11-2; 9 bases line up with TRBD2. V was pared by 0 bases and J by 2 bases, with 7 bases of the junction left unmatched. The CDR3 loop spans 17 amino acids. Germline V lookup: CDR1 SGHAT, CDR2 FQNNGV. In DNA form, the CDR3 reads TGTGCCAGCAGCTTAGATCTGGCTAGCGGGGATCAAGAGACCCAGTACTTC. Protein: CASSLDLASGDQETQYF.

This rearrangement joins TRBV5-6 to TRBJ1-6, with D maybe TRBD1 (6 bases). CDR1 is SGHDT, CDR2 YYEEEE, per germline. Trimming shortened V by 2 bases and J by 2 bases, and 11 bases separated the two germline ends. This CDR3 comprises 16 residues. The CDR3, as DNA: TGTGCCAGCAGCTTACAGGGAAATACCTATAATTCACCCCTCCACTTT. Encoded protein: CASSLQGNTYNSPLHF.

V and J are TRBV27 and TRBJ1-2; D gene ambiguous. The CDR3 consists of 14 residues. Germline CDR1 MNHEY, CDR2 SMNVEV (reference sequence). Trimming shortened V by 3 bases and J by 6 bases, and 14 bases separated the two germline ends. CDR3 nucleotides: TGTGCCAGCAGTTTGTTATCAGTTGGACATGGCTACACCTTC. This translates into CASSLLSVGHGYTF.

The J gene is TRBJ2-1, the V gene TRBV6-5; 16 bases match TRBD2. CDR1 and CDR2 from the germline V gene are MNHEY and SVGAGI. This CDR3 is 15 amino acids long. V was clipped by 6 bases and J by 8 bases; unmatched bases: 4. CDR3 bases: TGTGCCAGCAGCTACGGGACTAGCGGGGGGGATGAGCAGTTCTTC. This translates into CASSYGTSGGDEQFF.

The chain couples TRBV7-9 to TRBJ1-2, with D possibly TRBD1 on 5 matching bases. Germline V gene lookup returns CDR1 SEHNR and CDR2 FQNEAQ (reference sequence). V lost 5 bases, J lost 4 bases, and 14 bases lay in between. The CDR3 is 14 amino acids. CDR3: CASSPDGGSYGYTF. CDR3 nucleotide sequence: TGTGCCAGCAGCCCCGACGGGGGAAGCTATGGCTACACCTTC.

V gene TRBV2 combines with J gene TRBJ2-1; D call uncertain. CDR3 length: 13 amino acids. Germline V gives CDR1 SNHLY, CDR2 FYNNEI. V was shortened by 5 bases and J by 3 bases, with 8 bases between the two germline ends. The CDR3 nucleotides read TGTGCCAGCAGTCACAACTTCTACAATGAGCAGTTCTTC. Encoded protein: CASSHNFYNEQFF.

To note about this clone: The same CDR3 can be traced to other DNA sequences in this sample. This chain links TRBV5-6 with TRBJ1-2; D call uncertain. The CDR3 runs 13 residues. Germline lookup yields CDR1 SGHDT and CDR2 YYEEEE. V was trimmed by 2 bases and J by 3 bases, leaving 8 bases between them. CDR3 nucleotide sequence: TGTGCCAGCAGCTTATCCGGGGACTATGGCTACACCTTC. Its translation: CASSLSGDYGYTF.

This chain links TRBV6-5 with TRBJ1-1, with 7 positions matching TRBD1. The V and J ends lost 5 bases and 2 bases, in that order; junction bases with no gene match: 2. This CDR3 spans 13 amino acids. The germline gives CDR1 MNHEY, CDR2 SVGAGI. CDR3 sequence reads: CASSGTVNTEAFF. The CDR3 DNA reads as TGTGCCAGCAGTGGGACAGTTAACACTGAAGCTTTCTTT.

The rearrangement uses TRBV25-1 and TRBJ1-1; 8 nucleotides align to TRBD1. CDR3 size: 14 residues. CDR1 is MGHDK, CDR2 SYGVNS, per germline. J was trimmed by 5 bases and V by 2 bases; bases with no gene match: 4. The CDR3 is CASSETGGGTEAFF. The CDR3 bases are TGTGCCAGCAGTGAAACAGGGGGTGGGACTGAAGCTTTCTTT.

For this clone: Other nucleotide sequences in the sample specify the same CDR3. The chain employs TRBV13 and TRBJ1-1; D call uncertain. The CDR3 is 13 amino acids. The germline V gene has CDR1 PRHDT and CDR2 FYEKMQ (reference sequence). V gave up 2 bases and J gave up 1 base, with 5 bases separating them. Written as DNA, the CDR3 is TGTGCCAGCAGCTTAAGCAGGAACACTGAAGCTTTCTTT. It encodes CASSLSRNTEAFF. Full variable domain (missing parts from reference TRBV13 and TRBJ1-1): AAGVIQSPRHLIKEKRETATLKCYPIPRHDTVYWYQQGPGQDPQFLISFYEKMQSDKGSIPDRFSAQQFSDYHSELNMSSLELGDSALYFCASSLSRNTEAFFGQGTRLTVV.

The chain recombines TRBV27 with TRBJ2-2; the D is unclear. The germline V gene encodes CDR1 MNHEY and CDR2 SMNVEV (reference sequence). The CDR3 has 13 amino acids. Trimming pared 5 bases from V and 1 base from J, leaving 5 bases between. The CDR3 sequence is CASSNLNTGELFF. CDR3 sequence (DNA): TGTGCCAGCAGTAACCTGAACACCGGGGAGCTGTTTTTT.

Concerning this clone: This CDR3 is also generated by other DNA sequences in the sample. The chain is built from TRBV19 and TRBJ1-5, with 7 positions matching TRBD1. After removal of 0 bases from V and 1 base from J, the junction contained 0 bases not matched to a gene. From germline, CDR1 is LNHDA and CDR2 SQIVND (reference sequence). The CDR3 has 15 amino acids. For the CDR3, the DNA is TGTGCCAGTAGTATAGACAGGGGGAGCAATCAGCCCCAGCATTTT. It translates to CASSIDRGSNQPQHF.

The CDR3 loop reads CARRVEELFF. The CDR3 DNA follows: TGCGCCAGGAGGGTCGAGGAGCTGTTTTTT. V is TRBV5-1 and J is TRBJ2-2; weak D call: TRBD2 (5 bases). The CDR3 is made up of 10 amino acids. Germline CDR1 and CDR2: SGHRS and YFSETQ. V shed 8 bases and J shed 10 bases, with 9 bases lying between them.

This clone was observed once. The V call is TRBV19, the J call TRBJ2-1; weak D call: TRBD2 (5 bases). V was shortened by 5 bases and J by 7 bases, with 18 bases between the two germline ends. The germline gives CDR1 LNHDA, CDR2 SQIVND (reference sequence). The CDR3 contains 15 residues. The CDR3 DNA is TGTGCCAGTAGTCGGCAGCTCATCGGGGTTAATGAGCAGTTCTTC. It yields the protein CASSRQLIGVNEQFF. Together with reference TRBV19 and TRBJ2-1, the CDR3 gives the full variable domain: DGGITQSPKYLFRKEGQNVTLSCEQNLNHDAMYWYRQDPGQGLRLIYYSQIVNDFQKGDIAEGYSVSREKKESFPLTVTSAQKNPTAFYLCASSRQLIGVNEQFFGPGTRLTVL.

This clone was picked up one time. This rearrangement joins TRBV4-1 to TRBJ1-6; the D gene is possibly TRBD1 (5 bases). The CDR3 is made up of 17 amino acids. The V and J ends lost 4 bases and 0 bases respectively, with 13 bases between them. From germline, CDR1 is MGHRA and CDR2 YSYEKL. The CDR3: CASSPRAGGSYNSPLHF. DNA of the CDR3: TGCGCCAGCAGCCCAAGGGCCGGGGGCTCCTATAATTCACCCCTCCACTTT.

This chain joins TRBV28 and TRBJ2-7; possibly TRBD1 or TRBD2 for D (5 bases each). The CDR3 covers 14 residues. Germline assignment: CDR1 MDHEN and CDR2 SYDVKM. The ends were cut back, 2 bases at V and 6 bases at J, with 14 bases in the middle. The CDR3 loop is CASSLGPGTTEQYF. For the CDR3, the DNA is TGTGCCAGCAGTTTAGGACCCGGGACCACCGAGCAGTACTTC.